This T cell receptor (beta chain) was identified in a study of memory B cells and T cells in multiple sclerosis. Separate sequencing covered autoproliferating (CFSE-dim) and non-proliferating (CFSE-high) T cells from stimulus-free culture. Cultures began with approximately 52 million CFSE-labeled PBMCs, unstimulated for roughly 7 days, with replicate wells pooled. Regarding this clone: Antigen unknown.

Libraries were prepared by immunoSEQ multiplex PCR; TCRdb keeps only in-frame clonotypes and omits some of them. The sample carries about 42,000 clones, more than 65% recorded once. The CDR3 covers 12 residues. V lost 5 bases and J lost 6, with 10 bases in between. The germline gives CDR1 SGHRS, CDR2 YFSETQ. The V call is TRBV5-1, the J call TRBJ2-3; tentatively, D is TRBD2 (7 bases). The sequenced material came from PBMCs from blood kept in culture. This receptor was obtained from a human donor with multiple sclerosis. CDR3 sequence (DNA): TGCGCCAGCAGTCCGGGGGGCGATACGCAGTATTTT. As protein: CASSPGGDTQYF.